This entry lists 28 T cell receptor beta chains sequenced from one sample in a study of T cell clones after liver transplantation. Data came from immunoSEQ multiplex PCR; TCRdb stores just in-frame clones and leaves some out. The sample includes tens of thousands of clones, roughly four fifths seen only once; the top ten take roughly 0.44%. Here the sequenced sample was CD4+ T cells from blood, taken about 46 months after liver transplant. Receptors originate from a human patient who received a liver transplant. The graft donor may have given rise to some T cells.

The chain has TRBV29-1 and TRBJ1-2; unclear D gene. Trimming cost V 7 bases and J 3 bases, with 15 bases left between them. CDR3 length: 13 amino acids. From germline, CDR1 is SQVTM and CDR2 ANQGSEA. CDR3 coding DNA: TGCAGCGCCGCGAGTTCCACCTACTATGGCTACACCTTC. It specifies CSAASSTYYGYTF.

The chain couples TRBV20-1 to TRBJ2-7; no reliable D call. Germline CDR1 is DFQATT and CDR2 is SNEGSKA (reference sequence). CDR3 length equals 10 residues. Trimming stripped 6 bases from V and 3 bases from J, with 6 bases between. The DNA of the CDR3 is TGCAGTGCCTTAAACTACGAGCAGTACTTC. It is translated as CSALNYEQYF.

This clone was seen only once. V usage is TRBV5-1 and J usage is TRBJ2-1; 8 bases align to TRBD2. CDR1 and CDR2 from the germline V gene are SGHRS and YFSETQ. This CDR3 spans 15 amino acids. Trimming cost V 2 bases and J 7 bases; bases outside gene matches: 8. CDR3 nucleotide sequence: TGCGCCAGCAGCTTAGCCAGCGGGAGTAGGAATGAGCAGTTCTTC. This translates into CASSLASGSRNEQFF. Complete variable domain (other parts from reference TRBV5-1 and TRBJ2-1): KAGVTQTPRYLIKTRGQQVTLSCSPISGHRSVSWYQQTPGQGLQFLFEYFSETQRNKGNFPGRFSGRQFSNSRSEMNVSTLELGDSALYLCASSLASGSRNEQFFGPGTRLTVL.

This clone was counted once. V is TRBV14 and J is TRBJ2-5; D tentatively reads TRBD1 or TRBD2 (5 bases each). The CDR3 spans 18 residues. Per the germline V gene, CDR1 is SGHDN and CDR2 is FVKESK. The V gene lost 2 bases and the J gene lost 4 bases, with 23 bases spanning the gap. Here the CDR3 reads CASSQIRVAGRGTETQYF. CDR3 in DNA: TGTGCCAGCAGCCAAATAAGGGTGGCAGGGAGAGGGACAGAGACCCAGTACTTC.

The chain recombines TRBV7-2 with TRBJ2-2; D might be TRBD1 or TRBD2, each matching 5 bases. This CDR3 contains 15 residues. Trimming removed 5 bases at V and 0 bases at J, with 10 bases between. The germline V gene has CDR1 SGHTA and CDR2 FQGNSA. CDR3 DNA: TGTGCCAGCAGCGCCGGGACGACGAACACCGGGGAGCTGTTTTTT. Translation gives CASSAGTTNTGELFF.

Only one count was recorded for this clone. The rearrangement links TRBV28 to TRBJ2-6; 8 bases map to TRBD1. This CDR3 spans 18 amino acids. Germline V CDR1 and CDR2: MDHEN, SYDVKM. Unmatched junction bases numbered 4, after V lost 0 bases and J lost 0 bases. The CDR3 sequence: CASSLWGQALSGANVLTF. In DNA, the CDR3 is TGTGCCAGCAGTTTATGGGGACAGGCCCTCTCTGGGGCCAACGTCCTGACTTTC.

This chain joins TRBV28 and TRBJ2-7; 10 bases are a match to TRBD2. The CDR3 is made up of 14 amino acids. Trimming took 5 bases from V and 4 from J; bases not matched to a gene: 5. Germline V gene sequence: CDR1 MDHEN, CDR2 SYDVKM. CDR3 in DNA: TGTGCCAGCAGTCCTAGCGGGAGAGGATACGAGCAGTACTTC. It translates to CASSPSGRGYEQYF.

This CDR3 reads CASRPQGDYGYTF. The CDR3 bases are TGTGCCAGCAGGCCGCAGGGGGACTATGGCTACACCTTC. V usage is TRBV28 and J usage is TRBJ1-2; TRBD1 agrees at 7 bases. This CDR3 is built from 13 residues. Germline values: CDR1 MDHEN, CDR2 SYDVKM. Trimming removed 6 bases from V and 3 bases from J; junction bases left unmatched: 4.

V is TRBV5-4 and J is TRBJ1-4; 9 nucleotides align to TRBD1. V lost 4 bases, J lost 5 bases, and 9 bases stayed unmatched. Germline loops: CDR1 SGHNT, CDR2 YYREEE (reference sequence). The CDR3 loop spans 16 amino acids. The CDR3 spells CASSQDGGTGNEKLFF. CDR3 DNA: TGTGCCAGCAGCCAAGATGGGGGGACAGGGAATGAAAAACTGTTTTTT.

This chain connects TRBV29-1 to TRBJ2-7; D is possibly TRBD1 (5 bases). V lost 5 bases to trimming and J lost 5 bases, with 19 bases between them. CDR3 length: 14 amino acids. CDR1 and CDR2 from the germline V gene are SQVTM and ANQGSEA. The CDR3 loop is CSVKGALRVDEQYF. In nucleotides, the CDR3 is TGCAGCGTTAAAGGGGCGCTACGGGTTGACGAGCAGTACTTC.

The V gene is TRBV5-1, the J gene TRBJ2-2, with D possibly being TRBD1 or TRBD2 (5 bases each). Germline-derived CDR1 and CDR2 are SGHRS and YFSETQ. The germline V and J ends were trimmed by 0 bases and 4 bases, with 10 bases remaining between them. The CDR3 extends over 15 amino acids. The CDR3 coding sequence is TGCGCCAGCAGCTTGGGACTTGGGGGCACCGGGGAGCTGTTTTTT. Translated, it gives CASSLGLGGTGELFF.

This clone was found once. The V and J genes are TRBV7-6 and TRBJ2-1; no firm D call. Trimming took off 2 bases at V and 3 bases at J, with 11 bases between the two ends. The length of the CDR3 is 15 residues. Germline CDR1 and CDR2: SGHVS and FNYEAQ. The CDR3 reads CASSLSKWGYNEQFF. The CDR3 DNA reads TGTGCCAGCAGCTTATCGAAATGGGGCTACAATGAGCAGTTCTTC.

The chain combines TRBV5-4 with TRBJ2-3, with no clear D. Deletions cut 3 bases from V and 5 bases from J, with 10 bases between. The germline V gene encodes CDR1 SGHNT and CDR2 YYREEE (reference sequence). CDR3 size: 13 residues. CDR3 in DNA: TGTGCCAGCAGCTCGTACTCAGAAGATACGCAGTATTTT. Its protein is CASSSYSEDTQYF.

The CDR3 reads CASSIGGAGGQETQYF. The CDR3 region has the DNA TGTGCCAGTAGTATAGGGGGGGCCGGAGGACAAGAGACCCAGTACTTC. The chain carries TRBV19 and TRBJ2-5, with D perhaps given as TRBD1 or TRBD2 (6 bases each). The CDR3 is 16 residues long. V shed 1 base and J shed 2 bases, with 14 bases lying between them. Looked up from germline, CDR1 is LNHDA and CDR2 is SQIVND (reference sequence).

The chain is built from TRBV5-1 and TRBJ1-1, with TRBD1 matching over 7 bases. Germline-derived CDR1 and CDR2 are SGHRS and YFSETQ. V trimming: 3 bases; J trimming: 2 bases; junction bases outside the gene matches: 7. CDR3 length: 15 residues. The CDR3 loop is CASSSQGEVNTEAFF. Here the CDR3 DNA reads TGCGCCAGCAGCTCCCAGGGGGAGGTTAACACTGAAGCTTTCTTT.

This chain joins TRBV7-2 and TRBJ2-3, with 12 bases that match TRBD2. This CDR3 region has 14 residues. Germline values: CDR1 SGHTA, CDR2 FQGNSA. The junction had 1 base not matched to a gene; V was cut back by 4 bases and J by 5 bases. CDR3 in amino acids: CASSSGLAGDTQYF. The CDR3 DNA sequence: TGTGCCAGCAGCTCGGGACTAGCGGGAGATACGCAGTATTTT.

There are a few counts of this clone. The chain combines TRBV2 with TRBJ2-7; unclear D gene. Trimming took 6 bases from V and 1 from J, leaving 10 bases between them. The CDR3 is made up of 13 amino acids. The germline V gene has CDR1 SNHLY and CDR2 FYNNEI. CDR3 protein: CASRMAESYEQYF. DNA of the CDR3: TGTGCCAGCAGAATGGCGGAATCCTACGAGCAGTACTTC.

V and J are TRBV7-2 and TRBJ2-1; no definite D call. This CDR3 spans 13 amino acids. V dropped 3 bases and J dropped 15 bases, with 18 bases sitting between them. The germline CDR1 and CDR2 sequences are SGHTA and FQGNSA. This CDR3 is CASSFAEASLSFF. The CDR3 nucleotides are TGTGCCAGCAGCTTCGCGGAAGCCTCCTTGTCGTTCTTC.

The chain is built from TRBV19 and TRBJ2-7; tentative D call: TRBD1 (6 bases). The ends were cut back, 9 bases at V and 2 bases at J, with 14 bases in the middle. CDR3 length equals 13 residues. Germline V lookup: CDR1 LNHDA, CDR2 SQIVND (reference sequence). CDR3 residues: CASAPGQTYEQYF. CDR3 nucleotide sequence: TGTGCCAGCGCACCCGGACAGACCTACGAGCAGTACTTC. The full variable domain, completed using reference TRBV19 and TRBJ2-7, is DGGITQSPKYLFRKEGQNVTLSCEQNLNHDAMYWYRQDPGQGLRLIYYSQIVNDFQKGDIAEGYSVSREKKESFPLTVTSAQKNPTAFYLCASAPGQTYEQYFGPGTRLTVT.

V gene TRBV29-1 combines with J gene TRBJ2-1; 7 nucleotides line up with TRBD2. This CDR3 is built from 13 residues. CDR1 and CDR2 from the germline V gene are SQVTM and ANQGSEA. The V gene end was trimmed by 5 bases and the J gene end by 8 bases; junction bases not matched to a gene: 9. Written as DNA, the CDR3 is TGCAGCGTTATGGCGGGAGTACGCCATGAGCAGTTCTTC. Translating gives CSVMAGVRHEQFF.

J is TRBJ2-3 and V is TRBV7-3, with unresolved D. V lost 5 bases and J lost 6, with 12 bases in between. Germline V gene sequence: CDR1 SGHTA, CDR2 FQGTGA. This CDR3 is built from 13 residues. The DNA for the CDR3 is TGTGCCAGCAGCGCTAGACTGGAGGATACGCAGTATTTT. Its protein product is CASSARLEDTQYF.

This chain connects TRBV2 to TRBJ2-1; perhaps D is TRBD1 or TRBD2 (5 bases each). The germline V and J ends were trimmed by 1 base and 10 bases, with 11 bases remaining between them. CDR1 SNHLY and CDR2 FYNNEI come from the germline V gene. This CDR3 has 13 residues. CDR3 loop: CASSEGVGTEQFF. The CDR3 DNA is TGTGCCAGCAGTGAAGGGGTAGGGACCGAGCAGTTCTTC.

The genes are TRBV19 and TRBJ1-1; D unresolved. CDR3 size: 14 residues. Germline CDR1 is LNHDA and CDR2 is SQIVND (reference sequence). V shed 10 bases and J shed 4 bases, with 19 bases lying between them. The CDR3 reads CATINPGVITEAFF. The DNA for the CDR3 is TGTGCCACCATAAACCCAGGCGTGATCACTGAAGCTTTCTTT.

The chain recombines TRBV6-1 with TRBJ2-1, with D possibly being TRBD2 (5 bases). The CDR3 extends over 14 amino acids. Germline loops: CDR1 MNHNS, CDR2 SASEGT. V lost 2 bases and J 5 bases, leaving 10 bases between the germline ends. CDR3 amino acids: CASSEWGANNEQFF. The DNA of the CDR3 is TGTGCCAGCAGTGAATGGGGAGCAAACAATGAGCAGTTCTTC.

This rearrangement joins TRBV28 to TRBJ2-4; 12 bases fit TRBD1. The CDR3 loop spans 20 amino acids. V lost 2 bases to trimming and J lost 0 bases; unmatched junction nucleotides: 11. Germline values: CDR1 MDHEN, CDR2 SYDVKM. The CDR3 DNA is TGTGCCAGCAGTTTAGGGCCCGGGACAGGGGGCATTCTAGCCAAAAACATTCAGTACTTC. This sequence encodes CASSLGPGTGGILAKNIQYF.

The chain carries TRBV6-1 and TRBJ2-1, with 8 bases that match TRBD1. This CDR3 spans 15 amino acids. J was trimmed by 6 bases and V by 5 bases; bases with no gene match: 9. The germline V gene has CDR1 MNHNS and CDR2 SASEGT. CDR3 sequence: CASSFGQGQGNEQFF. CDR3 in DNA: TGTGCCAGCAGTTTCGGACAGGGCCAAGGCAATGAGCAGTTCTTC.

This clone has only a few counts. The gene calls are TRBV18 and TRBJ2-1, with 7 positions matching TRBD2. Looked up from germline, CDR1 is KGHSH and CDR2 is LQKENI. CDR3 length equals 18 residues. J lost 3 bases, V lost 2 bases, and 13 bases had no gene match. CDR3 in DNA: TGTGCCAGCTCACCATCCGGTTTCCAGCGGGAATTCTACAATGAGCAGTTCTTC. Translating gives CASSPSGFQREFYNEQFF.

Notes on this clone: The sample has other DNA sequences that encode this CDR3 too. The chain is built from TRBV28 and TRBJ1-3; weak D call: TRBD1 (5 bases). Germline CDR1 reads MDHEN; CDR2 reads SYDVKM. The ends were cut back, 8 bases at V and 0 bases at J, with 8 bases in the middle. The CDR3 runs 13 residues. The CDR3 nucleotides are TGTGCCAGCGACAGCAACTCTGGAAACACCATATATTTT. Translated, it gives CASDSNSGNTIYF. Based on the CDR3 plus reference TRBV28 and TRBJ1-3, the full variable domain is DVKVTQSSRYLVKRTGEKVFLECVQDMDHENMFWYRQDPGLGLRLIYFSYDVKMKEKGDIPEGYSVSREKKERFSLILESASTNQTSMYLCASDSNSGNTIYFGEGSWLTVV.